The entry below gives a single T cell receptor (beta chain) sequence along with its context. The data were obtained in a study of blood T cell repertoires in COVID-19. Study information: Material from acute and convalescent COVID-19 was sourced from the United States, Italy and Spain. Sources were T cells, B-cell-depleted T cells, or PBMCs; the material itself was cDNA or gDNA.

Some clones are missing from TCRdb's copy, which holds only in-frame ones; the method was immunoSEQ multiplex PCR. The table records about 80,000 clones, roughly 80% of them present only once. Source material: peripheral blood. The clonotype was recovered from a man aged 60 to 75 with active or convalescent COVID-19.

CDR3 in DNA: TGTGCCAGCAGGATACAGGGGGACGGTGAAAAACTGTTTTTT. Translating gives CASRIQGDGEKLFF. V and J are TRBV2 and TRBJ1-4; 8 bases are a match to TRBD1. CDR1 and CDR2 from the germline V gene are SNHLY and FYNNEI. This CDR3 spans 14 amino acids. V trimming: 6 bases; J trimming: 7 bases; junction bases outside the gene matches: 7.